This TCR beta chain emerged from a study of T cells in Graves' hyperthyroidism and ophthalmopathy. Exclusion of patients followed from uncontrolled infection, other autoimmune disease, pregnancy or lactation. General observations from the study: Most expanded thyroid clonotypes above 0.001 recurred in blood.

The CDR3 is made up of 14 amino acids. V shed 6 bases and J 11 bases; nucleotides not matched to a gene: 14. Germline V gene data show CDR1 as MDHEN and CDR2 as SYDVKM. Authors of the study amplified TCR beta CDR3 regions from RNA transcripts. The HTBI primer set served for first-round RT-PCR of the TCR CDR3. TCRdb used MiXCR to reprocess the multiplex PCR reads, holding one entry per CDR3 protein. Of some 440,000 distinct CDR3 sequences listed, around 16% are singletons. This clonotype was observed many times. Its cognate antigen is unknown. Sequenced input: blood. This clonotype was sampled from a woman under 30 with Graves' hyperthyroidism. The gene calls are TRBV28 and TRBJ1-1; 8 nucleotides align to TRBD1. CDR3 in amino acids: CASRRATQGGDAFF. CDR3 bases: TGTGCCAGCAGGCGAGCGACACAGGGGGGCGATGCTTTCTTT.